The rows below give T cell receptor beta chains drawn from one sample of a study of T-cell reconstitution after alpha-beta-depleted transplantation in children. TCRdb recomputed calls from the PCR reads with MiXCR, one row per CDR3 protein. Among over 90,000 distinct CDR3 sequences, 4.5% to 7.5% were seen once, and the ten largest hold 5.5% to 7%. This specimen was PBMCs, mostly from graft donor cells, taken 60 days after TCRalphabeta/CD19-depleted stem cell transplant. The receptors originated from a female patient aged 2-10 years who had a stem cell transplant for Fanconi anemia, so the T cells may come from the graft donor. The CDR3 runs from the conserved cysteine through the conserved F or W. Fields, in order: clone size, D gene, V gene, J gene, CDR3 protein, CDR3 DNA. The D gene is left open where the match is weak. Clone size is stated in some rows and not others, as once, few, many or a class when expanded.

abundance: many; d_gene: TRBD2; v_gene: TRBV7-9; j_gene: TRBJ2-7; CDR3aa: CATEGTSSYEQYF; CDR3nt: TGTGCCACCGAGGGGACTAGCTCTTACGAGCAGTACTTC
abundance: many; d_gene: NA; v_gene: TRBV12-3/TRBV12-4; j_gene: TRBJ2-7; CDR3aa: CASSPGTFYEQYF; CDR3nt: TGTGCCAGCAGTCCCGGGACTTTCTACGAGCAGTACTTC
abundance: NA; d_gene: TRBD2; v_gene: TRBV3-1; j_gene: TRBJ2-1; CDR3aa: CASSQAWGGRANEQFF; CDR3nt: TGTGCCAGCAGCCAAGCATGGGGCGGGAGGGCCAATGAGCAGTTCTTC
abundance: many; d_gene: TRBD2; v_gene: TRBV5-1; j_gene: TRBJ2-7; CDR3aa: CASSLGTSNTYEQYF; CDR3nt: TGCGCCAGCAGCTTGGGGACTAGCAATACCTACGAGCAGTACTTC
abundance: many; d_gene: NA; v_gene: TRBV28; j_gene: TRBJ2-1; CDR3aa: CASSQLLGGAISYNEQFF; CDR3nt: TGTGCCAGCAGTCAACTACTAGGTGGGGCCATCTCCTACAATGAGCAGTTCTTC
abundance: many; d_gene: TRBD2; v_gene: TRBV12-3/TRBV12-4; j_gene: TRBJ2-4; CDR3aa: CASSLSSASGSQNIQYF; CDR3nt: TGTGCCAGCAGTTTAAGCTCGGCTAGCGGGAGCCAAAACATTCAGTACTTC
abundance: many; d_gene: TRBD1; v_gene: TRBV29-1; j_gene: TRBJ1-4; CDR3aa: CSVELQGPWRELFF; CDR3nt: TGCAGCGTCGAACTACAGGGGCCGTGGAGGGAACTGTTTTTT
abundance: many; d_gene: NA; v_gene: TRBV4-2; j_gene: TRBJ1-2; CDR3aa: CASSQDRVGYTF; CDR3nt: TGTGCCAGCAGCCAAGATCGGGTTGGCTACACCTTC
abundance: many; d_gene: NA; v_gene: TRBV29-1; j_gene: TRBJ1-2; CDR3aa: CSVARIYGYTF; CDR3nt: TGCAGCGTTGCTCGGATCTATGGCTACACCTTC
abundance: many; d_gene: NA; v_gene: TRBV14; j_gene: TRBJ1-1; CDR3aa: CASSQDRGTEAFF; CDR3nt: TGTGCCAGCAGCCAAGACCGGGGCACTGAAGCTTTCTTT
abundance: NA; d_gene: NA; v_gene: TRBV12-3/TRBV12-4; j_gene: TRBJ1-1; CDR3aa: CASSLAQVNTEAFF; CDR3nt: TGTGCCAGCAGTTTAGCGCAGGTGAACACTGAAGCTTTCTTT
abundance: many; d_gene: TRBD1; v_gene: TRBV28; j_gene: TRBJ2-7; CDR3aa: CASRDRGIYEQYF; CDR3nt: TGTGCCAGCAGAGACAGGGGAATCTACGAGCAGTACTTC
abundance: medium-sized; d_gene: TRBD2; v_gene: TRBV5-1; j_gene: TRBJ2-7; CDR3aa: CASSIHPTSGGYEQYF; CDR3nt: TGCGCCAGCAGCATACACCCGACTAGCGGAGGTTACGAGCAGTACTTC
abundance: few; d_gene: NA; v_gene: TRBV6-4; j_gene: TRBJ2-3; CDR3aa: CASSDKASDSTDTQYF; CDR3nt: TGTGCCAGCAGTGACAAGGCTAGCGACAGCACAGATACGCAGTATTTT
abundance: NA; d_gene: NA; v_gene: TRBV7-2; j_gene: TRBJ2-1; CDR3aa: CASSRPGTYNEQFF; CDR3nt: TGTGCCAGCAGCCGTCCCGGGACTTACAATGAGCAGTTCTTC
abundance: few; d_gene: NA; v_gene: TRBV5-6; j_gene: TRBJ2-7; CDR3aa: CASSLGIRHYEQYF; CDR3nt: TGTGCCAGCAGCTTGGGGATCAGACATTACGAGCAGTACTTC
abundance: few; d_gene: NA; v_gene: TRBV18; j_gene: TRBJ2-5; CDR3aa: CASSPLLRGYLSEETQYF; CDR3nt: TGTGCCAGCTCACCACTCCTTCGGGGGTACCTTTCTGAAGAGACCCAGTACTTC
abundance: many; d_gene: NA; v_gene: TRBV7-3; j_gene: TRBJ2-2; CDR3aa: CASSLAGPGELFF; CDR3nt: TGTGCCAGCAGCTTGGCAGGGCCCGGGGAGCTGTTTTTT
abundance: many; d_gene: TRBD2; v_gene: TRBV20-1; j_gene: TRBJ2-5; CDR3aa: CSASASGGRGAETQYF; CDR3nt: TGCAGTGCTAGTGCCAGCGGCGGGAGAGGTGCAGAGACCCAGTACTTC
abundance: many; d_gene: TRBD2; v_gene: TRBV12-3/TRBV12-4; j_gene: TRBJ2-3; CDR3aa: CASSLKTSHF; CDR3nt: TGTGCCAGCAGTCTTAAGACTAGCCATTTT
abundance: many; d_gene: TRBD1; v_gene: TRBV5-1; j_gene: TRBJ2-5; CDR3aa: CASSLVQGAGETQYF; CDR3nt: TGCGCCAGCAGCTTGGTGCAGGGGGCCGGAGAGACCCAGTACTTC
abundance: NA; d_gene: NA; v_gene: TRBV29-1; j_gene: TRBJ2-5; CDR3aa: CSARPGLETQYF; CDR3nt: TGCAGCGCCCGGCCGGGCCTGGAGACCCAGTACTTC
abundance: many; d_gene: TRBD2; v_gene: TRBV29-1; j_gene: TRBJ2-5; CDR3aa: CSGGTSGETQYF; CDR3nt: TGCAGCGGGGGGACTAGCGGAGAGACCCAGTACTTC
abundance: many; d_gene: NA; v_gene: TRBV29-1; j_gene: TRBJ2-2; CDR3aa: CSVEDLTGTGELFF; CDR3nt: TGCAGCGTTGAAGACCTTACAGGCACCGGGGAGCTGTTTTTT
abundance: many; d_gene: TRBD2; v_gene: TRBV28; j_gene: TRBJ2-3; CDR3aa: CASSKRLAGTSTDTQYF; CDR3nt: TGTGCCAGCAGTAAGAGACTAGCGGGGACTAGCACAGATACGCAGTATTTT
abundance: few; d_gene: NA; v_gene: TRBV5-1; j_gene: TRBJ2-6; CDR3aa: CASSLAPGANVLTF; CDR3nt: TGCGCCAGCAGCTTGGCCCCTGGGGCCAACGTCCTGACTTTC
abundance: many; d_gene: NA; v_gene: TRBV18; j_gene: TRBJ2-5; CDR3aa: CASSQATQETQYF; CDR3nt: TGTGCCAGCTCACAGGCTACCCAAGAGACCCAGTACTTC
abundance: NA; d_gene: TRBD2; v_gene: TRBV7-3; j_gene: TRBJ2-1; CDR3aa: CASSLTGLAGGRGEQFF; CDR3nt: TGTGCCAGCAGCTTAACCGGACTAGCGGGAGGGCGGGGTGAGCAGTTCTTC
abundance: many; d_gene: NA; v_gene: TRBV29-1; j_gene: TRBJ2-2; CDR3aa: CSVEPRQYTGELFF; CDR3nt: TGCAGCGTTGAACCGCGGCAGTACACCGGGGAGCTGTTTTTT
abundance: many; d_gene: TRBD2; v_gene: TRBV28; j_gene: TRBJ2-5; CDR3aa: CASSSISGSGRGTQYF; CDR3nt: TGTGCCAGCAGCTCAATTAGCGGGAGCGGACGGGGGACCCAGTACTTC
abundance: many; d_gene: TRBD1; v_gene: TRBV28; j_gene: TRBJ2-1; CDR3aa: CASNYQGAKEQFF; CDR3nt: TGTGCCAGCAATTACCAGGGGGCCAAGGAGCAGTTCTTC
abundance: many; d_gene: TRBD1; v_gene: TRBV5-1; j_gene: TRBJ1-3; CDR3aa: CASSPSTGAPGNTIYF; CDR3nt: TGCGCCAGCAGCCCATCGACAGGGGCCCCTGGAAACACCATATATTTT
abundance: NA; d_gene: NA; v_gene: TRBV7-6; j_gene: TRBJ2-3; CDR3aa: CASSTVSTDTQYF; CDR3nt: TGTGCCAGCAGCACGGTCAGCACAGATACGCAGTATTTT
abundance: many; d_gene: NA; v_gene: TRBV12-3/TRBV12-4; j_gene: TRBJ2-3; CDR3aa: CASSGLSDTQYF; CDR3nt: TGTGCCAGCAGCGGACTATCAGATACGCAGTATTTT
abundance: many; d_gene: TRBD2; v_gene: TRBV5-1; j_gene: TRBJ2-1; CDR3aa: CASRSGRGFYEQFF; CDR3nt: TGCGCCAGCCGGAGCGGGAGAGGCTTCTATGAGCAGTTCTTC
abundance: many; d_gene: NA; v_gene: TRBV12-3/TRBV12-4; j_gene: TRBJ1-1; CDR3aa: CASSLATAHTEAFF; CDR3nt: TGTGCCAGCAGTTTAGCGACAGCGCACACTGAAGCTTTCTTT
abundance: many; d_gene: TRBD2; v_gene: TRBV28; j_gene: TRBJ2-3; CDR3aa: CASSFLGAGKDTQYF; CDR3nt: TGTGCCAGCAGTTTTCTCGGAGCGGGAAAGGATACGCAGTATTTT
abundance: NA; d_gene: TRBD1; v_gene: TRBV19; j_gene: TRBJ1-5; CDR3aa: CARRTGRYSNQPQHF; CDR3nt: TGTGCCAGGAGGACAGGTCGATATAGCAATCAGCCCCAGCATTTT
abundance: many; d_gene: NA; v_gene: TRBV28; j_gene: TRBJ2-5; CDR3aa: CASSWPPTGLEETQYF; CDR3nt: TGTGCCAGCAGTTGGCCCCCCACAGGTTTAGAGGAGACCCAGTACTTC
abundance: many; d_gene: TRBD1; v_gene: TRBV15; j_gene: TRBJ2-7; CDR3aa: CATSRDPGQGGYF; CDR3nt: TGTGCCACCAGCAGAGATCCCGGACAGGGGGGGTACTTC
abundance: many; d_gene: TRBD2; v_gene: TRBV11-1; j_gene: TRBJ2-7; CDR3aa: CASSLLDSGSAYEQYF; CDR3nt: TGTGCCAGCAGTTTGTTGGATAGCGGGAGCGCCTACGAGCAGTACTTC
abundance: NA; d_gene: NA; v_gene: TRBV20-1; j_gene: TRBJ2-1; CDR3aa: CSAPDSSKSYNEQFF; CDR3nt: TGCAGTGCCCCTGACTCCTCAAAATCCTACAATGAGCAGTTCTTC
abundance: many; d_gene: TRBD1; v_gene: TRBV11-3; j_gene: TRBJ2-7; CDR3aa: CASSGINDRDDYEQYF; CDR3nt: TGTGCCAGCAGCGGAATAAACGACAGGGACGACTACGAGCAGTACTTC
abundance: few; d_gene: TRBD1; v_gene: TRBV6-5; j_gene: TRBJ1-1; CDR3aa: CASSSDRGRGNTEAFF; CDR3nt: TGTGCCAGCAGTTCGGACAGGGGAAGGGGGAACACTGAAGCTTTCTTT
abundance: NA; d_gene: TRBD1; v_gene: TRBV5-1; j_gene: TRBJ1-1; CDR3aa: CASDWGQGTRKAFF; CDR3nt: TGCGCCAGCGACTGGGGACAGGGGACAAGAAAAGCTTTCTTT
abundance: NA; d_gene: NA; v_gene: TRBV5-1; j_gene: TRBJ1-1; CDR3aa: CASSPLQDSNTEAFF; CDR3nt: TGCGCCAGCAGCCCGCTCCAGGATTCGAACACTGAAGCTTTCTTT
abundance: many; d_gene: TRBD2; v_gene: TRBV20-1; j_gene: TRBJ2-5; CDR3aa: CSARGLYAGVRETQYF; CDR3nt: TGCAGTGCTAGAGGACTTTATGCGGGGGTTCGGGAGACCCAGTACTTC
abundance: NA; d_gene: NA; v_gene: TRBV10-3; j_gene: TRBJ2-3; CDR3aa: CAICLALLRGRSSTDTQYF; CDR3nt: TGTGCCATCTGTTTAGCCCTTTTAAGGGGCCGATCGAGCACAGATACGCAGTATTTT
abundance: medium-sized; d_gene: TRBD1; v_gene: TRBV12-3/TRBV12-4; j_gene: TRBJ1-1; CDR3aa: CASRHDRVRTEAFF; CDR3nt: TGTGCCAGCAGACACGACAGGGTAAGAACTGAAGCTTTCTTT
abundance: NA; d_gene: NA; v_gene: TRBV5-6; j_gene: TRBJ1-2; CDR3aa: CASSLLRGGRYGYTF; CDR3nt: TGTGCCAGCAGTCTCCTGAGGGGGGGTCGCTATGGCTACACCTTC
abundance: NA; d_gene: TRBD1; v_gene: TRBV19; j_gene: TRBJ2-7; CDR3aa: CASSIAQGAAYEQYF; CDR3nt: TGTGCCAGTAGTATTGCTCAGGGGGCGGCCTACGAGCAGTACTTC
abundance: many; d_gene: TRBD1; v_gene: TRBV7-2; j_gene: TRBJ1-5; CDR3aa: CASSYRDSGNQPQHF; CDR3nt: TGTGCCAGCAGCTATAGGGACAGCGGCAATCAGCCCCAGCATTTT
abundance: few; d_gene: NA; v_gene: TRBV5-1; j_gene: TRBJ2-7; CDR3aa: CASSLGIVGRSSYEQYF; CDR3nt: TGCGCCAGCAGCTTGGGGATAGTAGGGCGTTCCTCCTACGAGCAGTACTTC